What follows are 9 T cell receptor beta chains derived from one specimen sequenced in a study of blood T cell repertoires in COVID-19. Sequencing used immunoSEQ multiplex PCR; TCRdb keeps in-frame clones, though not all of them. The sample records approximately 59,000 clones, about three quarters being singletons. The sequenced sample consisted of peripheral blood. The receptors stem from a man aged 80 or over with acute or convalescent COVID-19.

The chain combines TRBV5-6 with TRBJ2-4, with D perhaps TRBD1 (5 bases). V was cut by 3 bases and J by 8 bases, with 21 bases left in between. Germline CDR1 and CDR2: SGHDT and YYEEEE. The CDR3 spans 16 residues. CDR3 in DNA: TGTGCCAGCAGCTCAACTGGGTGGGGCAGGGTCGACATTCAGTACTTC. Translated, it gives CASSSTGWGRVDIQYF.

The CDR3 loop reads CASSPQGTNEKLFF. The CDR3 DNA is TGCGCCAGCAGCCCCCAGGGGACTAATGAAAAACTGTTTTTT. The chain is built from TRBV5-1 and TRBJ1-4; D is possibly TRBD1 (6 bases). The germline gives CDR1 SGHRS, CDR2 YFSETQ. Trimming took 4 bases from V and 2 from J, leaving 9 bases between them. The CDR3 is 14 residues long.

The chain recombines TRBV5-1 with TRBJ1-2; 9 bases line up with TRBD1. The CDR3 is 16 amino acids. Germline CDR1 and CDR2: SGHRS and YFSETQ. V shed 4 bases, J shed 4 bases, and the junction held 11 bases outside the gene matches. The CDR3 reads CASSGLQGARSYGYTF. The DNA for the CDR3 is TGCGCCAGCAGCGGGCTACAGGGGGCGCGGAGCTATGGCTACACCTTC.

The V and J genes are TRBV10-3 and TRBJ1-3, with D hard to call. The CDR3 contains 16 residues. Trimming left V 8 bases short and J 0 bases short, with 17 bases between. From germline, CDR1 is ENHRY and CDR2 SYGVKD. The CDR3 DNA reads TGTGCCATCGCTCGGGGATCCCCTTCCTCTGGAAACACCATATATTTT. Protein: CAIARGSPSSGNTIYF.

The chain employs TRBV7-2 and TRBJ1-4, with D unclear. This CDR3 contains 14 residues. Germline assignment: CDR1 SGHTA and CDR2 FQGNSA. Trimming removed 5 bases at V and 3 bases at J, with 10 bases between. The CDR3 DNA sequence: TGTGCCAGCAGCGGAGGAACAGCTAATGAAAAACTGTTTTTT. Translating gives CASSGGTANEKLFF.

The chain couples TRBV3-1 (or the pseudogene TRBV3-2) to TRBJ2-1; 12 nucleotides match TRBD1. V gave up 6 bases and J gave up 10 bases; unmatched junction bases: 10. Germline V gene data show CDR1 as LGHDT and CDR2 as YNNKEL (reference sequence). The CDR3 is 15 residues long. This CDR3 is CASRSGTGGLGEQFF. CDR3 nucleotide sequence: TGTGCCAGCAGGTCCGGGACAGGGGGCTTAGGGGAGCAGTTCTTC.

The chain is built from TRBV5-1 and TRBJ2-3; 9 nucleotides line up with TRBD1. Germline CDR1 is SGHRS and CDR2 is YFSETQ. The V gene end was trimmed by 4 bases and the J gene end by 2 bases; junction bases not matched to a gene: 8. The CDR3 contains 16 residues. Here the CDR3 reads CASSITGGANTDTQYF. The CDR3 nucleotides read TGCGCCAGCAGCATAACAGGGGGCGCTAACACAGATACGCAGTATTTT.

V and J are TRBV24-1 and TRBJ2-1; D is ambiguous. Trimming removed 5 bases from V and 7 bases from J, with 5 bases in between. Germline loops: CDR1 KGHDR, CDR2 SFDVKD. CDR3 length equals 11 residues. CDR3 nucleotides: TGTGCCACCAGTGCGAGGAATGAGCAGTTCTTC. Translated, it gives CATSARNEQFF.

V and J are TRBV4-1 and TRBJ1-2; possibly TRBD1 for D (5 bases). V lost 2 bases to trimming and J lost 4 bases, with 14 bases between them. Per the germline V gene, CDR1 is MGHRA and CDR2 is YSYEKL. The CDR3 runs to 15 residues. CDR3 DNA sequence: TGCGCCAGCAGCCAACCTATCAGGGTAGGCTATGGCTACACCTTC. The encoded protein is CASSQPIRVGYGYTF.